The clone carrying this T cell receptor beta chain was seen only once. Trimming removed 2 bases from V and 6 bases from J; junction bases left unmatched: 10. Germline CDR1 and CDR2: MRHNA and SNTAGT. The CDR3 extends over 18 amino acids. The data belong to a study of blood T cell repertoires in COVID-19. This table comes from immunoSEQ multiplex PCR, and its TCRdb copy is limited to in-frame clones, with some not included. The table records around 50,000 clones, approximately 80% of them present only once. The V and J genes are TRBV6-4 and TRBJ2-1; TRBD2 matches at 13 bases. The sample comprised peripheral blood. The receptor's source is a human donor in a cohort sampled during active COVID-19. Here the CDR3 DNA reads TGTGCCAGCAGTGACGCACACCGGACTAGCGGGAGTATCAATGAGCAGTTCTTC. It encodes CASSDAHRTSGSINEQFF.